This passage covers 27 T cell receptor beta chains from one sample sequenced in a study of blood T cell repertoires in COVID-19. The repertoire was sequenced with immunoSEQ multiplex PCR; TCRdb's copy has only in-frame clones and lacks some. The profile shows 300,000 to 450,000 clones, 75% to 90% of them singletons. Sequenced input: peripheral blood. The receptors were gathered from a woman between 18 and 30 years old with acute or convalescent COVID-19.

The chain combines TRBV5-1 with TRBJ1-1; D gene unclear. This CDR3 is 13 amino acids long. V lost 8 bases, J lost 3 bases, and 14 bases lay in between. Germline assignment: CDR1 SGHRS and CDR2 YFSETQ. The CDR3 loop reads CASTGVGYTEAFF. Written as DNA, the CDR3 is TGCGCCAGTACCGGGGTGGGATACACTGAAGCTTTCTTT.

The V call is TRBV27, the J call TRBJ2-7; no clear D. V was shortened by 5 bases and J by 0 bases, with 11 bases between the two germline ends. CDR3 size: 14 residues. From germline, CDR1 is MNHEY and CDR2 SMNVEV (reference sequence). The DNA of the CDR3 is TGTGCCAGCAGTCCCGAGCAGGCCTCCTACGAGCAGTACTTC. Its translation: CASSPEQASYEQYF.

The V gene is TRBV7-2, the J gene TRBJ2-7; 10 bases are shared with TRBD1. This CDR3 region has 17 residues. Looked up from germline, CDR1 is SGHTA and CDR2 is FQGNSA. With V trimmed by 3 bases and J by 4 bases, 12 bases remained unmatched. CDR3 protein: CASSFASTPGQGYEQYF. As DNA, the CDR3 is TGTGCCAGCAGCTTCGCGTCCACACCGGGACAGGGGTACGAGCAGTACTTC.

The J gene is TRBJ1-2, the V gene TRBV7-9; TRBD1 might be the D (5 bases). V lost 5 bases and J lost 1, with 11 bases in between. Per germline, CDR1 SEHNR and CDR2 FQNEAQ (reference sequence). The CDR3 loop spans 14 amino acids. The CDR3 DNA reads TGTGCCAGCAGCCCCTTGGGGGGTAACTATGGCTACACCTTC. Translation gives CASSPLGGNYGYTF. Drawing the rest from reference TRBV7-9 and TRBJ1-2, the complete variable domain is DTGVSQNPRHKITKRGQNVTFRCDPISEHNRLYWYRQTLGQGPEFLTYFQNEAQLEKSRLLSDRFSAERPKGSFSTLEIQRTEQGDSAMYLCASSPLGGNYGYTFGSGTRLTVV.

CDR3 loop: CASSTGLGYTF. CDR3 in DNA: TGTGCCAGCAGCACGGGACTTGGCTACACCTTC. The chain links TRBV5-4 to TRBJ1-2; TRBD1 might be the D (5 bases). V lost 4 bases to trimming and J lost 7 bases, with 8 bases between them. The CDR3 spans 11 residues. Germline CDR1 SGHNT, CDR2 YYREEE (reference sequence).

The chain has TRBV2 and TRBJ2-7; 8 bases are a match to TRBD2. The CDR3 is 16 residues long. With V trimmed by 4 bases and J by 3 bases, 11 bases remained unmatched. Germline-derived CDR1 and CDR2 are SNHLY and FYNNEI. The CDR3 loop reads CASSGRRREEIYEQYF. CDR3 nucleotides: TGTGCCAGCAGTGGAAGGAGGCGGGAGGAGATCTACGAGCAGTACTTC.

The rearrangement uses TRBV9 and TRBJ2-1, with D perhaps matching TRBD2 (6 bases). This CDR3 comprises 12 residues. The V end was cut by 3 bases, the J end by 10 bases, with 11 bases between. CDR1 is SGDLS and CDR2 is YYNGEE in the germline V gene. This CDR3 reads CASSASAGEQFF. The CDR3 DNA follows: TGTGCCAGCAGCGCGTCGGCGGGGGAGCAGTTCTTC.

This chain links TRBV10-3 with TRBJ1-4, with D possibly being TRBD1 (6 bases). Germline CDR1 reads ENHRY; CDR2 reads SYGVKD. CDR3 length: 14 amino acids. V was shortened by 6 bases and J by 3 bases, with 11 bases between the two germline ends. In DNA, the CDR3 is TGTGCCATCAGACCCGGGACATCTAATGAAAAACTGTTTTTT. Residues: CAIRPGTSNEKLFF.

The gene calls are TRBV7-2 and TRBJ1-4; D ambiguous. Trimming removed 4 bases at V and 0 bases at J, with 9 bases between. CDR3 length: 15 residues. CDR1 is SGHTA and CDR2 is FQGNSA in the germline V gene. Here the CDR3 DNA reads TGTGCCAGCAGCTCCTCACACCCAACTAATGAAAAACTGTTTTTT. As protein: CASSSSHPTNEKLFF.

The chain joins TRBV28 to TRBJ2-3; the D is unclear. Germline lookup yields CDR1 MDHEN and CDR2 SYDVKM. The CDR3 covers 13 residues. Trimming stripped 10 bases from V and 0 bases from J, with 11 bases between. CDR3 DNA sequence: TGTGCCATTCAGCGCCCTAGCACAGATACGCAGTATTTT. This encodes CAIQRPSTDTQYF.

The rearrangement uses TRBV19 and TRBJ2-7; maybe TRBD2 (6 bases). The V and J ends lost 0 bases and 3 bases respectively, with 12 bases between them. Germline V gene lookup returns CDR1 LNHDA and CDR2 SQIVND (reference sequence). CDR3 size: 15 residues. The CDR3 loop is CASSIEGGRSYEQYF. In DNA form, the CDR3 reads TGTGCCAGTAGTATAGAAGGAGGGAGGAGCTACGAGCAGTACTTC.

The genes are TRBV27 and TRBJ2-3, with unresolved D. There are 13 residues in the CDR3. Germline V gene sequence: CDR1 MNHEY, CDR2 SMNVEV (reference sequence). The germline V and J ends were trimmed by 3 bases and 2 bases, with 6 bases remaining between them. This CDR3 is CASSFGPTDTQYF. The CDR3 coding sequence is TGTGCCAGCAGTTTTGGGCCCACAGATACGCAGTATTTT.

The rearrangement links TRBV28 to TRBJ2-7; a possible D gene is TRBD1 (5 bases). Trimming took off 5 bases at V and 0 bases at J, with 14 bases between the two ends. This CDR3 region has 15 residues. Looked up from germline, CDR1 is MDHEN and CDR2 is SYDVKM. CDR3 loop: CASSARGGSSYEQYF. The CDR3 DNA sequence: TGTGCCAGCAGTGCTAGGGGCGGTAGCTCCTACGAGCAGTACTTC.

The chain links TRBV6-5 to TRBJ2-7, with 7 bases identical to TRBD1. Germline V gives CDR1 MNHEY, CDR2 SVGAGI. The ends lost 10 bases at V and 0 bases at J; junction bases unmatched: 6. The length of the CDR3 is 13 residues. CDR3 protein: CAKPGQISYEQYF. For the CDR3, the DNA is TGTGCCAAACCGGGACAGATCTCCTACGAGCAGTACTTC.

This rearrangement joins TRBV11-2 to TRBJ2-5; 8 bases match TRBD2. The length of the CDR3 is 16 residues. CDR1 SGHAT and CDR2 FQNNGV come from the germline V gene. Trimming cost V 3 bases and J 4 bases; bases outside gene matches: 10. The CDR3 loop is CASSFPEREFSETQYF. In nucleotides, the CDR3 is TGTGCCAGCAGCTTCCCCGAGCGGGAGTTTTCAGAGACCCAGTACTTC.

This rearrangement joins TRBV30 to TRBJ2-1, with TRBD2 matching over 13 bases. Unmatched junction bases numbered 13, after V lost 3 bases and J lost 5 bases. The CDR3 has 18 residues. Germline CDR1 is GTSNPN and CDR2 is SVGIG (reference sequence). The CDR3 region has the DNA TGTGCCTGGAGCCGAAATCCGGGACTAGCGGGGCCTAACAATGAGCAGTTCTTC. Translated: CAWSRNPGLAGPNNEQFF.

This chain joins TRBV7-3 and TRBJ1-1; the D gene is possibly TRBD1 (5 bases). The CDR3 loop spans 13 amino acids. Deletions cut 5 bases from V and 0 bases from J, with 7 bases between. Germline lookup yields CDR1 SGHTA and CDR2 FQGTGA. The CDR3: CASSRQMNTEAFF. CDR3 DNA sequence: TGTGCCAGCAGCCGACAGATGAACACTGAAGCTTTCTTT.

The CDR3 DNA reads TGTGCCAGCAGCTTGATGGTAGGGGGCCAGGATGGCTACACCTTC. It codes for CASSLMVGGQDGYTF. This chain uses TRBV11-1 with TRBJ1-2; 7 nucleotides match TRBD1. The germline V gene encodes CDR1 SGHAT and CDR2 FQDESV (reference sequence). CDR3 length: 15 residues. V lost 3 bases to trimming and J lost 6 bases; unmatched junction nucleotides: 10.

CDR3 residues: CASSQPLRDRGREGYTF. The CDR3 bases are TGCGCCAGCAGCCAACCCTTACGGGACAGGGGGCGCGAGGGCTACACCTTC. The chain carries TRBV4-1 and TRBJ1-2, with 12 nucleotides matching TRBD1. Looked up from germline, CDR1 is MGHRA and CDR2 is YSYEKL. Trimming at V came to 2 bases and at J to 8 bases, leaving 12 bases not matched to a gene. The CDR3 is 17 amino acids.

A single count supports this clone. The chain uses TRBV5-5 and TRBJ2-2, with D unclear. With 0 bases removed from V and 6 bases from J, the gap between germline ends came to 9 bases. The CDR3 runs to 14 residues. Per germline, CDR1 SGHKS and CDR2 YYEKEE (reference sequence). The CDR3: CASSLVGRPGELFF. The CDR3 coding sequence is TGTGCCAGCAGCTTGGTGGGCAGACCCGGGGAGCTGTTTTTT.

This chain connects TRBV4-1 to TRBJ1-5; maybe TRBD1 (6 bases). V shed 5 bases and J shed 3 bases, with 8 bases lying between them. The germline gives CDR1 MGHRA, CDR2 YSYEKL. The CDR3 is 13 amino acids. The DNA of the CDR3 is TGCGCCAGCAGCGGACAGCTCAATCAGCCCCAGCATTTT. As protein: CASSGQLNQPQHF.

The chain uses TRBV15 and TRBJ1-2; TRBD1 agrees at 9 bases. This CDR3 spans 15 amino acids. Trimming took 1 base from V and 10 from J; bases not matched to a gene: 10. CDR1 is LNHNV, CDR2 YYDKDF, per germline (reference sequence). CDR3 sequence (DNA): TGTGCCACCAGCAGAGTTTCGGACAGGGGTATGGTCTACACCTTC. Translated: CATSRVSDRGMVYTF.

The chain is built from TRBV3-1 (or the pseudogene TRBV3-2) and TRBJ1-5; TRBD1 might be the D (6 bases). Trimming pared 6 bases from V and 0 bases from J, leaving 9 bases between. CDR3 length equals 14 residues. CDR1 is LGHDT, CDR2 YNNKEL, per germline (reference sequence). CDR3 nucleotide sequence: TGTGCCAGCAGTTGGACAGTTAGCAATCAGCCCCAGCATTTT. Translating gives CASSWTVSNQPQHF.

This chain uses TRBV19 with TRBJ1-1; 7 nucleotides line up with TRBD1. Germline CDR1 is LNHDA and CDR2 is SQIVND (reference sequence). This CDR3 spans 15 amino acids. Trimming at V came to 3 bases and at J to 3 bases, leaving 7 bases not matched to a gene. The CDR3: CASSILGQVDTEAFF. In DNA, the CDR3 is TGTGCCAGTAGTATTTTAGGACAGGTTGACACTGAAGCTTTCTTT.

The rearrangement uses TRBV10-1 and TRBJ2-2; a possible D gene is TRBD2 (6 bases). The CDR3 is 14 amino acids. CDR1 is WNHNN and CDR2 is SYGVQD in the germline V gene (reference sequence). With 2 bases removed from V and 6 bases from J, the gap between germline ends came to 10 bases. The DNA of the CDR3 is TGCGCCAGCAGTGAGGGGACTGAATCCGGGGAGCTGTTTTTT. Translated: CASSEGTESGELFF.

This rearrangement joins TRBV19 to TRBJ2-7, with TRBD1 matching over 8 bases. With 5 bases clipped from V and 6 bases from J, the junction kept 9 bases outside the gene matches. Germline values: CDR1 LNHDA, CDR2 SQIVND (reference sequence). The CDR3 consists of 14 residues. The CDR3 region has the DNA TGTGCCAGTAGTTACTTTGGGACAGGATCCGAGCAGTACTTC. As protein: CASSYFGTGSEQYF.

Here the CDR3 reads CASSEMVRQGAEGELFF. CDR3 nucleotide sequence: TGTGCCAGCAGCGAGATGGTGAGACAGGGGGCAGAAGGGGAGCTGTTTTTT. The rearrangement joins TRBV9 to TRBJ2-2; 10 nucleotides agree with TRBD1. The CDR3 runs 17 residues. Losses at the gene ends were 3 bases for V and 8 bases for J; bases not matched to a gene: 13. Germline V lookup: CDR1 SGDLS, CDR2 YYNGEE.